This T cell receptor (beta chain) was obtained from a study of blood T cell repertoires in COVID-19. This clone has a handful of counts. Germline assignment: CDR1 WSHSY and CDR2 SAAADI. V lost 7 bases and J lost 2, with 11 bases in between. The CDR3 has 13 amino acids. Some clones are missing from TCRdb's copy, which holds only in-frame ones; the method was immunoSEQ multiplex PCR. The sample comprises approximately 130,000 clones, about 77% of which are singletons, and 20% rests with the top ten. This receptor was obtained from a man older than 75 with acute or convalescent COVID-19. The rearrangement joins TRBV10-2 to TRBJ1-1; weak D call: TRBD1 (6 bases). Sample: peripheral blood. The CDR3 DNA follows: TGCGCCAGCACCTGGACAGCAAACACTGAAGCTTTCTTT. It encodes CASTWTANTEAFF.